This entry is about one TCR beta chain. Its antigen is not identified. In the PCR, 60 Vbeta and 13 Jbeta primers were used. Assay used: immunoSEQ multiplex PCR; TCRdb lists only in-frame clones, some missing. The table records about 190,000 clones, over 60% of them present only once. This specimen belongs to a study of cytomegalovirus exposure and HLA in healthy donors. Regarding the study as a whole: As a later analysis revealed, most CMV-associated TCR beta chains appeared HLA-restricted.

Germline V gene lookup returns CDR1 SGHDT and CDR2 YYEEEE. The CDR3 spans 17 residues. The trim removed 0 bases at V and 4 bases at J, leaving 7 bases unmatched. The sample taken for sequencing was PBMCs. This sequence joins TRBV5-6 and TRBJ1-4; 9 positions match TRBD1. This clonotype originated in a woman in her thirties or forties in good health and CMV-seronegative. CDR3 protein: CASSLAGTGLFNEKLFF. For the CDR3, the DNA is TGTGCCAGCAGCTTGGCCGGGACAGGGCTTTTTAATGAAAAACTGTTTTTT. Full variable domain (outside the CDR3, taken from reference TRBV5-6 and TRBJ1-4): DAGVTQSPTHLIKTRGQQVTLRCSPKSGHDTVSWYQQALGQGPQFIFQYYEEEERQRGNFPDRFSGHQFPNYSSELNVNALLLGDSALYLCASSLAGTGLFNEKLFFGSGTQLSVL.